The next 27 T cell receptor beta chains were all read from a single sample in a study of radiotherapy plus CTLA-4 blockade in lung cancer. Clones were sequenced by immunoSEQ multiplex PCR, and TCRdb holds only the in-frame ones, with some missing. The sample shows about 100,000 clones, 83% of them seen only once. The source was peripheral blood, collected from a patient treated with radiotherapy plus ipilimumab. The receptors derive from a human donor with non-small cell lung cancer who had stable disease on radiotherapy plus ipilimumab.

This clone has just one count. The chain combines TRBV7-9 with TRBJ2-7; the match to TRBD1 covers 7 bases. The ends lost 0 bases at V and 1 base at J; junction bases unmatched: 0. Germline V gene sequence: CDR1 SEHNR, CDR2 FQNEAQ (reference sequence). The CDR3 contains 14 residues. The CDR3 sequence: CASSLAGQSYEQYF. The DNA of the CDR3 is TGTGCCAGCAGCTTAGCGGGACAGTCCTACGAGCAGTACTTC.

In regard to this clone: Other DNA sequences in the same sample also yield this CDR3. The chain has TRBV28 and TRBJ2-7; 10 bases are shared with TRBD1. Trimming took 3 bases from V and 3 from J; bases not matched to a gene: 5. Germline CDR1 reads MDHEN; CDR2 reads SYDVKM. The CDR3 runs 15 residues. DNA of the CDR3: TGTGCCAGCAGTTTTCCGGGACAGGGGCGCTACGAGCAGTACTTC. Amino acid sequence: CASSFPGQGRYEQYF.

In nucleotides, the CDR3 is TGTGCCAGCCTGGGCGGGGTCTTGGGTCAGCCCCAGCATTTT. Encoded protein: CASLGGVLGQPQHF. This chain joins TRBV19 and TRBJ1-5; no definite D call. The CDR3 has 14 amino acids. Germline CDR1 is LNHDA and CDR2 is SQIVND (reference sequence). V shed 9 bases and J shed 6 bases, with 18 bases lying between them. Based on the CDR3 plus reference TRBV19 and TRBJ1-5, the full variable domain is DGGITQSPKYLFRKEGQNVTLSCEQNLNHDAMYWYRQDPGQGLRLIYYSQIVNDFQKGDIAEGYSVSREKKESFPLTVTSAQKNPTAFYLCASLGGVLGQPQHFGDGTRLSIL.

The chain couples TRBV10-3 to TRBJ1-1; D remains unclear. Germline assignment: CDR1 ENHRY and CDR2 SYGVKD. The V gene lost 10 bases and the J gene lost 1 base, with 13 bases spanning the gap. The CDR3 has 13 residues. The DNA for the CDR3 is TGTGCCACCACCGGGCCGAGGAACACTGAAGCTTTCTTT. Its protein product is CATTGPRNTEAFF.

This clone is a singleton in its sample. The chain couples TRBV7-6 to TRBJ1-2, with no clear D. V was shortened by 5 bases and J by 6 bases, with 13 bases between the two germline ends. This CDR3 is 13 amino acids long. CDR1 SGHVS and CDR2 FNYEAQ come from the germline V gene. The CDR3 sequence: CASSPPGADGYTF. CDR3 nucleotide sequence: TGTGCCAGCAGCCCCCCTGGAGCTGATGGCTACACCTTC.

V gene TRBV5-4 combines with J gene TRBJ2-2; 10 bases match TRBD1. The V and J ends lost 4 bases and 4 bases, in that order; junction bases with no gene match: 13. This CDR3 is built from 18 residues. Germline CDR1 and CDR2: SGHNT and YYREEE (reference sequence). CDR3 sequence (DNA): TGTGCCAGCAGCCCCTTCGGACAGGGGGGAATTCGCACCGGGGAGCTGTTTTTT. Translation gives CASSPFGQGGIRTGELFF.

This chain links TRBV9 with TRBJ1-2; weak D call: TRBD1 (6 bases). V gave up 3 bases and J gave up 8 bases, with 11 bases separating them. CDR1 is SGDLS and CDR2 is YYNGEE in the germline V gene. The CDR3 sequence is 12 residues long. DNA of the CDR3: TGTGCCAGCAGCGAGTACAGGGCAGGCTACACCTTC. Amino acids: CASSEYRAGYTF.

This clone was detected only once. V gene TRBV7-9 combines with J gene TRBJ2-4, with 7 bases that match TRBD1. CDR3 length: 15 amino acids. Germline lookup yields CDR1 SEHNR and CDR2 FQNEAQ (reference sequence). The J segment lost 9 bases and the V segment lost 3 bases, leaving 11 bases of the junction unmatched. CDR3 sequence (DNA): TGTGCCAGCAGCTTCGCCGGGACAGACCCAAGCATTCAGTACTTC. Translation gives CASSFAGTDPSIQYF.

This chain connects TRBV18 to TRBJ2-5; TRBD1 agrees at 7 bases. There are 14 residues in the CDR3. In germline, CDR1 is KGHSH, CDR2 LQKENI. After removal of 3 bases from V and 3 bases from J, the junction contained 4 bases not matched to a gene. CDR3 bases: TGTGCCAGCTCACCTTCGGACAGGAAAGAGACCCAGTACTTC. Translation: CASSPSDRKETQYF.

There are a few counts of this clone. Written as DNA, the CDR3 is TGTGCCAGCAGCCAAGATTTGGGACAGTTGAACACTGAAGCTTTCTTT. This codes for CASSQDLGQLNTEAFF. The chain employs TRBV14 and TRBJ1-1; 7 nucleotides match TRBD1. The CDR3 runs to 16 residues. Trimming at V came to 0 bases and at J to 0 bases, leaving 4 bases not matched to a gene. Germline V gene data show CDR1 as SGHDN and CDR2 as FVKESK.

This chain links TRBV9 with TRBJ1-1, with a weak D call TRBD1 (5 bases). CDR3 size: 12 residues. Germline lookup yields CDR1 SGDLS and CDR2 YYNGEE. The V and J ends lost 6 bases and 2 bases respectively, with 8 bases between them. The CDR3 loop is CASKGANTEAFF. The CDR3 nucleotides read TGTGCCAGCAAAGGGGCAAACACTGAAGCTTTCTTT.

CDR3 DNA: TGTGCCAGCACCATACTCCAAGGGGTCGAGACCCAGTACTTC. Translated, it gives CASTILQGVETQYF. The chain uses TRBV13 and TRBJ2-5; perhaps TRBD1 as D (5 bases). The CDR3 consists of 14 residues. Germline V gene data show CDR1 as PRHDT and CDR2 as FYEKMQ (reference sequence). V was trimmed by 7 bases and J by 5 bases, leaving 17 bases between them. Combining the CDR3 with reference TRBV13 and TRBJ2-5 gives the whole variable domain AAGVIQSPRHLIKEKRETATLKCYPIPRHDTVYWYQQGPGQDPQFLISFYEKMQSDKGSIPDRFSAQQFSDYHSELNMSSLELGDSALYFCASTILQGVETQYFGPGTRLLVL.

Notes on this clone: Other DNA sequences in this specimen translate into the identical CDR3. This chain uses TRBV5-1 with TRBJ1-1; a weak D match, TRBD1 (5 bases). The germline CDR1 and CDR2 sequences are SGHRS and YFSETQ. Trimming took 1 base from V and 1 from J, leaving 5 bases between them. The CDR3 has 13 amino acids. CDR3 in DNA: TGCGCCAGCAGCTTGACAGGGAACACTGAAGCTTTCTTT. Amino acids: CASSLTGNTEAFF.

This clone was picked up a small number of times. This chain links TRBV7-9 with TRBJ2-2, with 8 bases matching TRBD1. Germline loops: CDR1 SEHNR, CDR2 FQNEAQ (reference sequence). V dropped 4 bases and J dropped 8; count of bases not matched to a gene: 6. The CDR3 has 14 residues. In DNA form, the CDR3 reads TGTGCCAGCAGCTACTACAGGGGGGCAGGGGAGCTGTTTTTT. This encodes CASSYYRGAGELFF.

The chain joins TRBV5-4 to TRBJ2-5; D unclear. Germline CDR1 reads SGHNT; CDR2 reads YYREEE (reference sequence). The ends were cut back, 1 base at V and 2 bases at J, with 9 bases in the middle. This CDR3 is 14 amino acids long. The CDR3 nucleotides are TGTGCCAGCAGCTTGATAGGCGGACAAGAGACCCAGTACTTC. It yields the protein CASSLIGGQETQYF.

The V call is TRBV6-6, the J call TRBJ1-5; weak D call: TRBD1 (6 bases). The germline CDR1 and CDR2 sequences are MNHNY and SVGAGI (reference sequence). This CDR3 region has 14 residues. Trimming left V 5 bases short and J 3 bases short, with 11 bases between. CDR3 sequence reads: CASSTQGLNQPQHF. CDR3 nucleotides: TGTGCCAGCAGTACACAGGGTCTCAATCAGCCCCAGCATTTT.

The rearrangement uses TRBV19 and TRBJ2-3, with D possibly matching TRBD2 (5 bases). Germline CDR1 LNHDA, CDR2 SQIVND (reference sequence). The CDR3 consists of 13 residues. Deletions cut 6 bases from V and 4 bases from J, with 11 bases between. CDR3 coding DNA: TGTGCCAGTAGGAAACTGGGAGCAGATACGCAGTATTTT. Amino acid sequence: CASRKLGADTQYF.

The rearrangement uses TRBV19 and TRBJ1-1; D unresolved. The germline CDR1 and CDR2 sequences are LNHDA and SQIVND (reference sequence). The V and J ends lost 1 base and 8 bases respectively, with 8 bases between them. The CDR3 covers 12 residues. CDR3 nucleotide sequence: TGTGCCAGTAGTATAGTTTCGGGGGAAGCTTTCTTT. Translated, it gives CASSIVSGEAFF. The whole variable domain, filled in from reference TRBV19 and TRBJ1-1, reads DGGITQSPKYLFRKEGQNVTLSCEQNLNHDAMYWYRQDPGQGLRLIYYSQIVNDFQKGDIAEGYSVSREKKESFPLTVTSAQKNPTAFYLCASSIVSGEAFFGQGTRLTVV.

This clone was seen only a few times. The rearrangement uses TRBV18 and TRBJ2-7; possibly TRBD1 or TRBD2 for D (5 bases each). Germline V lookup: CDR1 KGHSH, CDR2 LQKENI. The CDR3 contains 14 residues. Trimming removed 2 bases from V and 4 bases from J, with 12 bases in between. The DNA of the CDR3 is TGTGCCAGCTCACCATTACCAGGGAGTTACGAGCAGTACTTC. Amino acids: CASSPLPGSYEQYF.

The J gene is TRBJ2-7, the V gene TRBV18; D is ambiguous. Germline V gene sequence: CDR1 KGHSH, CDR2 LQKENI. Trimming cost V 4 bases and J 0 bases, with 10 bases left between them. This CDR3 is 14 amino acids long. The CDR3 protein is CASSLEQSSYEQYF. CDR3 coding DNA: TGTGCCAGCTCACTTGAACAGAGCTCCTACGAGCAGTACTTC.

This clone was found once. V usage is TRBV5-1 and J usage is TRBJ2-1; 16 bases are shared with TRBD2. The germline CDR1 and CDR2 sequences are SGHRS and YFSETQ. This CDR3 is built from 16 residues. V lost 4 bases, J lost 7 bases, and 5 bases stayed unmatched. The CDR3 DNA sequence: TGCGCCAGCAGCGAAGGGACTAGCGGGAGGGTAAATGAGCAGTTCTTC. Its protein is CASSEGTSGRVNEQFF.

The chain carries TRBV5-8 and TRBJ1-1; possibly TRBD1 for D (6 bases). The CDR3 sequence is 14 residues long. With 0 bases removed from V and 5 bases from J, the gap between germline ends came to 11 bases. Germline V gives CDR1 SGHTS, CDR2 YDEGEE. The CDR3 nucleotides read TGTGCCAGCAGCTTGGAGTGGCAGGGGACTGAAGCTTTCTTT. It encodes CASSLEWQGTEAFF.

Only one count was recorded for this clone. The junction departs from germline at one end; a sequencing error may be responsible. This chain links TRBV7-7 with TRBJ2-1, with no clear D. The CDR3 is 15 residues long. The germline CDR1 and CDR2 sequences are SSHAT and FNYEAQ (reference sequence). The DNA for the CDR3 is TGTGCTAGCAGCCTAGGTGCATCATCGGTTAATGAGCAGTTCTTC. Amino acids: CASSLGASSVNEQFF.

The chain combines TRBV28 with TRBJ2-3; D gene unclear. The germline CDR1 and CDR2 sequences are MDHEN and SYDVKM. The CDR3 is 12 amino acids. V lost 3 bases to trimming and J lost 4 bases, with 5 bases between them. The CDR3 region is CASSFSPDTQYF. The CDR3 DNA follows: TGTGCCAGCAGTTTCAGCCCAGATACGCAGTATTTT.

J is TRBJ1-3 and V is TRBV7-8, with D unresolved. From germline, CDR1 is SGHVS and CDR2 FQNEAQ. The V end was cut by 0 bases, the J end by 0 bases, with 15 bases between. The CDR3 spans 18 residues. In nucleotides, the CDR3 is TGTGCCAGCAGCTTAGCGCCAAGGTCCCAGAGCTCTGGAAACACCATATATTTT. Protein sequence: CASSLAPRSQSSGNTIYF.

This chain connects TRBV7-9 to TRBJ2-5, with TRBD2 matching 7 bases. V gave up 2 bases and J gave up 3 bases; unmatched junction bases: 3. The CDR3 is 14 amino acids. Germline CDR1 is SEHNR and CDR2 is FQNEAQ (reference sequence). The CDR3 nucleotides are TGTGCCAGCAGCTTAACCCTAGCGGAAGAGACCCAGTACTTC. The encoded protein is CASSLTLAEETQYF.

The J gene is TRBJ1-3, the V gene TRBV9, with D perhaps matching TRBD1 (6 bases). V shed 4 bases and J shed 3 bases, with 14 bases lying between them. Germline lookup yields CDR1 SGDLS and CDR2 YYNGEE. The CDR3 has 15 residues. CDR3 amino acids: CASSPREGVGNTIYF. CDR3 DNA: TGTGCCAGCAGCCCCCGGGAGGGGGTTGGAAACACCATATATTTT. Complete variable domain (other parts from reference TRBV9 and TRBJ1-3): DSGVTQTPKHLITATGQRVTLRCSPRSGDLSVYWYQQSLDQGLQFLIQYYNGEERAKGNILERFSAQQFPDLHSELNLSSLELGDSALYFCASSPREGVGNTIYFGEGSWLTVV.